One T cell receptor (beta chain) is described in this entry. Germline CDR1 SGHTA, CDR2 FQGNSA. The CDR3 loop spans 15 amino acids. Trimming removed 2 bases from V and 1 base from J; junction bases left unmatched: 2. The study assigned cohorts using participant-reported clinical history. Two negative PCRs, clearance, or symptom resolution characterized the recovered Cohort 3 donors. These data belong to a study of blood T cell repertoires in COVID-19. Looking at the study overall: Italy, Spain and the United States were the sources of the convalescent and acute COVID-19 samples.

Only in-frame clones appear in the TCRdb table, and some are missing; sequencing was by immunoSEQ multiplex PCR. The sample has 490,000 or so clones; 88% are singletons. The sequence was obtained from a woman between 55 and 75 years old who had recovered from COVID-19. The sample taken for sequencing was PBMCs or T cells enriched from blood (not recorded which). This chain uses TRBV7-2 with TRBJ2-7; 10 nucleotides match TRBD1. The CDR3 DNA is TGTGCCAGCAGCTTAATGGGACAGGGGTCCTACGAGCAGTACGTC. Residues: CASSLMGQGSYEQYV.